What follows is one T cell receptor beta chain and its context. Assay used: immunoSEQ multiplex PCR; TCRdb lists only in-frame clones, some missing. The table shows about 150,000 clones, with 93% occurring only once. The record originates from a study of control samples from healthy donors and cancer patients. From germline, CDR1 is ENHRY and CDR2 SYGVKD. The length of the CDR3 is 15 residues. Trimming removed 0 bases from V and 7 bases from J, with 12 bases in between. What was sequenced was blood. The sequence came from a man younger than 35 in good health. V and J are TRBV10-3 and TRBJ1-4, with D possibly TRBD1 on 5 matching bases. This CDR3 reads CAISESAGSREKLFF. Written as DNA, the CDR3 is TGTGCCATCAGTGAGTCTGCAGGGTCCCGTGAAAAACTGTTTTTT.